This T cell receptor beta chain emerged from a study of shared clonotypes between healthy human individuals. As for the study in general: Two women and a few men aged 18 to 49 made up the donors. Donors had three CD4 naive, three CD4 memory, two CD8 naive and one CD8 memory plate apiece.

As to this clone: The antigen is unknown.

CD45RO-negative, CCR7-selected cells formed the naive CD8 fraction, which excluded terminally differentiated effector memory CD45RA+ cells. General study findings and limits: Limited genetic and exposure-history diversity came from having few donors.

Profiling relied on immunoSEQ multiplex PCR, and the TCRdb table lists in-frame clones only, not all of them. This table holds around 2,000,000 clones, about 95% found once. V dropped 8 bases and J dropped 5; count of bases not matched to a gene: 12. The CDR3 is made up of 15 amino acids. Germline V gives CDR1 SGHVS, CDR2 FQNEAQ. The sample taken for sequencing was naive CD8+ T cells sorted from blood. The receptor was derived from a man aged 18 to 35 in good health. This chain joins TRBV7-8 and TRBJ2-5; the match to TRBD1 covers 9 bases. The CDR3 nucleotides are TGTGCCAGCCGCAGGCGGGACAGGGCCGGGGAGACCCAGTACTTC. The encoded protein is CASRRRDRAGETQYF.